This TCR beta chain was identified in a study of HIV-infected patients and healthy controls. Reverse transcription used approximately 500 ng RNA and constant-region primers for alpha and beta. Each of the alpha and beta chains got its own library through chain-specific third strand synthesis with indices. Each CDR3 protein is one row after TCRdb ran MiXCR on the 5' RACE reads. Seen here are over 10,000 distinct CDR3 sequences, approximately 11% observed once, and the top ten hold about 6%. This clonotype was picked up a small number of times. Whole blood was used without fractionation, so all unsorted peripheral T cells were included. The sequence was collected from an adult in good health. The source material was blood.

CDR3 loop: CASSQENGGKRRDTGELFF. CDR3 DNA sequence: TGTGCCAGCAGCCAAGAAAACGGGGGCAAACGGAGGGACACCGGGGAGCTGTTTTTT. The chain links TRBV4-2 to TRBJ2-2; D tentatively reads TRBD1 or TRBD2 (6 bases each). CDR3 length: 19 amino acids. Trimming stripped 0 bases from V and 3 bases from J, with 20 bases between. Germline V lookup: CDR1 LGHNA, CDR2 YNFKEQ.